The 27 T cell receptor beta chains below come from one sample, sequenced in a study of OX40 agonist ivuxolimab in advanced cancers. The table came from immunoSEQ multiplex PCR; TCRdb's copy has only in-frame clones and leaves some out. The table has roughly 26,000 clones, roughly 89% seen once. The input for sequencing was CD4+ or CD8+ T cells sorted from blood, taken in a trial of the OX40 agonist ivuxolimab. These receptors were taken from an adult with an advanced solid tumor such as melanoma, head and neck, liver or kidney cancer.

V usage is TRBV19 and J usage is TRBJ2-1; D gene ambiguous. CDR1 and CDR2 (germline): LNHDA, SQIVND (reference sequence). The CDR3 totals 13 residues. The V end was cut by 0 bases, the J end by 8 bases, with 8 bases between. The DNA for the CDR3 is TGTGCCAGTAGTATAGATGTACTTGATGAGCAGTTCTTC. Its translation is CASSIDVLDEQFF.

CDR3 residues: CSVGQREGLEQFF. The CDR3 DNA reads as TGCAGCGTTGGACAGCGGGAGGGCCTTGAGCAGTTCTTC. This chain uses TRBV29-1 with TRBJ2-1; 10 bases match TRBD2. Germline lookup yields CDR1 SQVTM and CDR2 ANQGSEA. The CDR3 length is 13 residues. J lost 9 bases, V lost 4 bases, and 6 bases had no gene match.

The genes are TRBV28 and TRBJ2-1; tentatively, D is TRBD2 (6 bases). Deletions cut 1 base from V and 4 bases from J, with 11 bases between. The CDR3 covers 15 residues. Germline V gene sequence: CDR1 MDHEN, CDR2 SYDVKM. The CDR3 region is CASSLLVGGYNEQFF. The CDR3 region has the DNA TGTGCCAGCAGTTTATTGGTAGGAGGGTACAATGAGCAGTTCTTC.

V and J are TRBV4-1 and TRBJ2-1; 12 nucleotides line up with TRBD2. The germline gives CDR1 MGHRA, CDR2 YSYEKL. CDR3 length equals 19 residues. V dropped 0 bases and J dropped 0; count of bases not matched to a gene: 6. The CDR3 sequence: CASSQDTSGRPHSYNEQFF. The CDR3 DNA reads as TGCGCCAGCAGCCAAGATACTAGCGGGAGGCCGCACTCCTACAATGAGCAGTTCTTC.

V usage is TRBV6-5 and J usage is TRBJ1-4, with a weak D call TRBD1 (5 bases). The germline CDR1 and CDR2 sequences are MNHEY and SVGAGI. Deletions cut 4 bases from V and 0 bases from J, with 12 bases between. This CDR3 is built from 16 residues. The CDR3 sequence: CASSSTGHATNEKLFF. CDR3 sequence (DNA): TGTGCCAGCAGTTCCACAGGCCATGCAACTAATGAAAAACTGTTTTTT.

The chain couples TRBV7-9 to TRBJ1-5, with D possibly matching TRBD1 (5 bases). CDR3 length: 15 amino acids. V gave up 5 bases and J gave up 7 bases, with 18 bases separating them. Germline CDR1 is SEHNR and CDR2 is FQNEAQ (reference sequence). CDR3 region: CASSLSGGPGQPQHF. Written as DNA, the CDR3 is TGTGCCAGCAGCCTCTCGGGGGGTCCAGGCCAGCCCCAGCATTTT.

The V gene is TRBV7-9, the J gene TRBJ2-2, with D unresolved. The V and J ends lost 7 bases and 6 bases respectively, with 6 bases between them. The germline V gene encodes CDR1 SEHNR and CDR2 FQNEAQ (reference sequence). The length of the CDR3 is 11 residues. The CDR3 spells CASKLSGELFF. The CDR3 DNA sequence: TGTGCCAGCAAATTATCCGGGGAGCTGTTTTTT.

This sequence joins TRBV27 and TRBJ2-7; no firm D call. V shed 3 bases and J shed 0 bases, with 6 bases lying between them. The CDR3 spans 13 residues. The V gene's germline CDR1 is MNHEY and CDR2 SMNVEV (reference sequence). The CDR3 loop is CASSFGPSYEQYF. In DNA form, the CDR3 reads TGTGCCAGCAGTTTCGGGCCCTCCTACGAGCAGTACTTC.

This sequence joins TRBV9 and TRBJ2-1, with 9 nucleotides matching TRBD2. Germline lookup yields CDR1 SGDLS and CDR2 YYNGEE. Losses at the gene ends were 3 bases for V and 1 base for J; bases not matched to a gene: 2. This CDR3 contains 15 residues. The CDR3 bases are TGTGCCAGCAGCGCAGCGGGAGGTTCCTACAATGAGCAGTTCTTC. It specifies CASSAAGGSYNEQFF.

The rearrangement joins TRBV28 to TRBJ2-1; 11 bases map to TRBD2. CDR3 length: 14 residues. Germline V lookup: CDR1 MDHEN, CDR2 SYDVKM. The ends lost 8 bases at V and 4 bases at J; junction bases unmatched: 4. CDR3 bases: TGTGCCAGCGTAACTAGCGGGGGATACAATGAGCAGTTCTTC. Amino acid sequence: CASVTSGGYNEQFF.

The rearrangement links TRBV7-7 to TRBJ2-5; TRBD1 or TRBD2 may be the D gene (5 bases each). Trimming left V 5 bases short and J 5 bases short, with 12 bases between. Germline lookup yields CDR1 SSHAT and CDR2 FNYEAQ (reference sequence). The CDR3 covers 13 residues. The CDR3 DNA sequence: TGTGCCAGCAGCCAAGGCAGGGACGAGACCCAGTACTTC. Translating it yields CASSQGRDETQYF.

CDR3 region: CVSHSGANVLTF. CDR3 DNA: TGTGTGTCCCACTCTGGGGCCAACGTCCTGACTTTC. The genes are TRBV7-9 and TRBJ2-6; D ambiguous. CDR1 is SEHNR and CDR2 is FQNEAQ in the germline V gene (reference sequence). This CDR3 has 12 amino acids.

This clone occurred once. The chain has TRBV6-5 and TRBJ1-2, with D tentatively TRBD1 (6 bases). CDR3 length: 13 amino acids. Trimming removed 2 bases from V and 2 bases from J, with 6 bases in between. Per germline, CDR1 MNHEY and CDR2 SVGAGI. CDR3 coding DNA: TGTGCCAGCAGTTACGGGACAAACTATGGCTACACCTTC. Translating it yields CASSYGTNYGYTF.

In this sample, this clone turned up once. The chain is built from TRBV5-1 and TRBJ2-4, with 8 bases that match TRBD1. CDR1 is SGHRS, CDR2 YFSETQ, per germline. V shed 3 bases and J 3 bases; nucleotides not matched to a gene: 14. This CDR3 contains 18 residues. DNA for the CDR3: TGCGCCAGCAGCTGGGATGGGCAGGGGGCCGTCGGCAAAAACATTCAGTACTTC. Translation gives CASSWDGQGAVGKNIQYF.

V is TRBV4-3 and J is TRBJ2-1, with 10 nucleotides matching TRBD2. V lost 0 bases to trimming and J lost 4 bases; unmatched junction nucleotides: 6. Germline CDR1 reads LGHNA; CDR2 reads YSLEER. CDR3 length equals 17 residues. CDR3 sequence: CASSQDRTSGEYNEQFF. In DNA form, the CDR3 reads TGCGCCAGCAGCCAAGATAGAACTAGCGGGGAGTACAATGAGCAGTTCTTC.

The chain joins TRBV5-1 to TRBJ2-1, with 8 positions matching TRBD1. The length of the CDR3 is 12 residues. Trimming removed 9 bases from V and 8 bases from J; junction bases left unmatched: 7. Germline CDR1 is SGHRS and CDR2 is YFSETQ. CDR3 coding DNA: TGCGCCACTCGGACAGGGTTGCATGAGCAGTTCTTC. Its translation is CATRTGLHEQFF.

V gene TRBV4-1 combines with J gene TRBJ2-7; TRBD1 agrees at 10 bases. The junction had 12 bases not matched to a gene; V was cut back by 4 bases and J by 9 bases. The CDR3 length is 15 residues. Germline assignment: CDR1 MGHRA and CDR2 YSYEKL. The CDR3 spells CASSRRPGQGTPQYF. In nucleotides, the CDR3 is TGCGCCAGCAGCCGGCGCCCGGGACAGGGGACCCCGCAGTACTTC.

The V call is TRBV9, the J call TRBJ2-7; D gene ambiguous. Per the germline V gene, CDR1 is SGDLS and CDR2 is YYNGEE. The V and J ends lost 0 bases and 4 bases respectively, with 11 bases between them. The CDR3 is made up of 14 amino acids. The CDR3 spells CASSVDEYPYEQYF. CDR3 in DNA: TGTGCCAGCAGCGTAGATGAGTACCCTTACGAGCAGTACTTC.

V is TRBV28 and J is TRBJ2-1; D is perhaps TRBD2 (6 bases). The CDR3 totals 16 residues. Germline values: CDR1 MDHEN, CDR2 SYDVKM. V was clipped by 4 bases and J by 4 bases, with 17 bases between them. The CDR3 DNA reads as TGTGCCAGCAGTTCGCCCCGGGACTCCCTATACAATGAGCAGTTCTTC. Residues: CASSSPRDSLYNEQFF.

This chain links TRBV27 with TRBJ2-7, with TRBD2 as a possible D gene (6 bases). V was pared by 3 bases and J by 7 bases, with 13 bases between. The CDR3 consists of 13 residues. Germline values: CDR1 MNHEY, CDR2 SMNVEV (reference sequence). CDR3 sequence (DNA): TGTGCCAGCAGTTTTATTTCTGGGGGGGAGCAGTACTTC. Amino acid sequence: CASSFISGGEQYF.

The chain has TRBV5-1 and TRBJ2-3, with D possibly matching TRBD1 (6 bases). The CDR3 consists of 13 residues. Germline-derived CDR1 and CDR2 are SGHRS and YFSETQ. V lost 5 bases, J lost 3 bases, and 10 bases lay in between. The DNA for the CDR3 is TGCGCCAGCAGATCGGACAGTACAGATACGCAGTATTTT. As protein: CASRSDSTDTQYF. Complete variable domain (other parts from reference TRBV5-1 and TRBJ2-3): KAGVTQTPRYLIKTRGQQVTLSCSPISGHRSVSWYQQTPGQGLQFLFEYFSETQRNKGNFPGRFSGRQFSNSRSEMNVSTLELGDSALYLCASRSDSTDTQYFGPGTRLTVL.

The J gene is TRBJ2-7, the V gene TRBV27, with TRBD2 identical over 8 bases. This CDR3 contains 16 residues. V dropped 1 base and J dropped 4; count of bases not matched to a gene: 9. Looked up from germline, CDR1 is MNHEY and CDR2 is SMNVEV (reference sequence). The CDR3 coding sequence is TGTGCCAGCAGTTTATTTGGGCTAGCGGGTGCATACGAGCAGTACTTC. Its translation is CASSLFGLAGAYEQYF.

This chain links TRBV27 with TRBJ1-1, with TRBD1 as a possible D gene (6 bases). V shed 8 bases and J shed 5 bases, with 15 bases lying between them. The germline V gene has CDR1 MNHEY and CDR2 SMNVEV (reference sequence). CDR3 length: 13 amino acids. This CDR3 reads CASGLNRETEAFF. In DNA form, the CDR3 reads TGTGCCAGCGGACTAAACAGGGAGACTGAAGCTTTCTTT.

The chain joins TRBV28 to TRBJ2-7; 11 nucleotides agree with TRBD1. Trimming at V came to 8 bases and at J to 6 bases, leaving 9 bases not matched to a gene. The CDR3 has 14 residues. Germline V gene lookup returns CDR1 MDHEN and CDR2 SYDVKM. For the CDR3, the DNA is TGTGCCAGCGCCACCACCGGGACAGGGGGCGAGCAGTACTTC. Its protein product is CASATTGTGGEQYF.

This CDR3 is CASNPTGFRTDTQYF. CDR3 bases: TGTGCCAGTAACCCGACAGGTTTTCGCACAGATACGCAGTATTTT. This sequence joins TRBV19 and TRBJ2-3; D is perhaps TRBD1 (6 bases). The CDR3 is made up of 15 amino acids. The germline V and J ends were trimmed by 7 bases and 1 base, with 15 bases remaining between them. Germline CDR1 LNHDA, CDR2 SQIVND (reference sequence). Full variable domain (missing parts from reference TRBV19 and TRBJ2-3): DGGITQSPKYLFRKEGQNVTLSCEQNLNHDAMYWYRQDPGQGLRLIYYSQIVNDFQKGDIAEGYSVSREKKESFPLTVTSAQKNPTAFYLCASNPTGFRTDTQYFGPGTRLTVL.

This clone was counted once. The chain is built from TRBV19 and TRBJ2-5; D might be TRBD1 (5 bases). The CDR3 runs to 11 residues. In germline, CDR1 is LNHDA, CDR2 SQIVND (reference sequence). Trimming took off 8 bases at V and 5 bases at J, with 9 bases between the two ends. CDR3 residues: CASEKGETQYF. The CDR3 bases are TGTGCCAGTGAAAAGGGGGAGACCCAGTACTTC.

This chain links TRBV4-1 with TRBJ1-2; a possible D gene is TRBD1 (5 bases). The CDR3 sequence is 16 residues long. V was shortened by 0 bases and J by 4 bases, with 15 bases between the two germline ends. Germline values: CDR1 MGHRA, CDR2 YSYEKL. The CDR3 nucleotides read TGCGCCAGCAGCCAAGATCCCCAGGGAGTATTCTATGGCTACACCTTC. Translating it yields CASSQDPQGVFYGYTF.